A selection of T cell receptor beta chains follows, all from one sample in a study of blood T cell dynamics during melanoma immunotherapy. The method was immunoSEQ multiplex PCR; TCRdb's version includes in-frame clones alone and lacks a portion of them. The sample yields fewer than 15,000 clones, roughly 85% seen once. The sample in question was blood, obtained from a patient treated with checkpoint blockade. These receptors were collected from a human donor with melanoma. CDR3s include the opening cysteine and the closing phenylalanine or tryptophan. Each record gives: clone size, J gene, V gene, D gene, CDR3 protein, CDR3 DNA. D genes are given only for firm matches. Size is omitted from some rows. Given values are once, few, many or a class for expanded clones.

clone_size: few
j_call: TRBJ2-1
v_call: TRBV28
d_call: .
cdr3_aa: CASSSTRTRNNEQFF
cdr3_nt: TGTGCCAGCAGTTCTACCCGCACTAGAAACAATGAGCAGTTCTTC

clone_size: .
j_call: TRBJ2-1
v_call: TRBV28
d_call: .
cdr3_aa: CASSLYRLADGEQFF
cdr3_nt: TGTGCCAGCAGTTTATACCGGTTAGCGGATGGTGAGCAGTTCTTC

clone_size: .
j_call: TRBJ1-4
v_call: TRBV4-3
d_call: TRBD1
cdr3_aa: CASSQDVSGGREKLFF
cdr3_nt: TGCGCCAGCAGCCAAGATGTCTCAGGGGGGAGGGAAAAACTGTTTTTT

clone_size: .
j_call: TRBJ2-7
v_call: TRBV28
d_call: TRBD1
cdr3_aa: CASSSNRQGVRGSYEQYF
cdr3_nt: TGTGCCAGCAGTTCAAATCGGCAGGGGGTCCGAGGGTCCTACGAGCAGTACTTC

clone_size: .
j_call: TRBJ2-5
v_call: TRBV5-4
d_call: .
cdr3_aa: CASSLGRTQETQYF
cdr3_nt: TGTGCCAGCAGCTTGGGGAGGACCCAAGAGACCCAGTACTTC

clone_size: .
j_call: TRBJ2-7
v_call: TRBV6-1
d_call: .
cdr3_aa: CASSQQYF
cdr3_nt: TGTGCCAGCAGCCAGCAGTACTTC

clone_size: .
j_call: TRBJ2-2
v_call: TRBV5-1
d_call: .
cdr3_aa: CASSRERQILANTGELFF
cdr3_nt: TGCGCCAGCAGCCGCGAGAGACAAATCCTCGCGAACACCGGGGAGCTGTTTTTT

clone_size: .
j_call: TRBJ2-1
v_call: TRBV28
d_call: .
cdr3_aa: CASRARRVEAGQFF
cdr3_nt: TGTGCCAGCAGAGCCCGGAGGGTAGAGGCGGGGCAGTTCTTC

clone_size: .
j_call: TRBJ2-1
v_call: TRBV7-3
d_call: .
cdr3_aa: CASSPKSSYNEQFF
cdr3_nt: TGTGCCAGTTCTCCCAAGAGCTCCTACAATGAGCAGTTCTTC

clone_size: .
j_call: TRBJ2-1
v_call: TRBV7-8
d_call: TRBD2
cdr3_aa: CASSSGTSGGGYNEQFF
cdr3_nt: TGTGCCAGCAGCTCCGGGACTAGCGGGGGGGGTTACAATGAGCAGTTCTTC

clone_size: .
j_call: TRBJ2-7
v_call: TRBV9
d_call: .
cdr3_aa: CASSVGWSNYEQYF
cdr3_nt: TGTGCCAGCAGCGTGGGATGGAGTAACTACGAGCAGTACTTC

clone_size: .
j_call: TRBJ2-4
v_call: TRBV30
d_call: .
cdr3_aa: CASQSSGYIQYF
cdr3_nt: TGTGCCTCCCAGAGTTCCGGTTACATTCAGTACTTC

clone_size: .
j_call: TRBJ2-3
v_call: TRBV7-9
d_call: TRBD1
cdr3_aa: CASSRQGQSTDTQYF
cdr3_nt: TGTGCCAGCAGCCGACAGGGACAAAGCACAGATACGCAGTATTTT

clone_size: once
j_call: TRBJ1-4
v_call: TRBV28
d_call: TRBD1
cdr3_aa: CASSETGGVFEKLFF
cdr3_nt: TGTGCCAGCAGTGAAACAGGGGGCGTTTTTGAAAAACTGTTTTTT

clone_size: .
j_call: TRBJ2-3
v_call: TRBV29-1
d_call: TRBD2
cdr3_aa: CSDTSGSRTDTQYF
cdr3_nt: TGCAGCGATACCAGCGGGAGCCGCACAGATACGCAGTATTTT

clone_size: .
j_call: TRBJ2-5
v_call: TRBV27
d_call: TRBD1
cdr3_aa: CASRIGGGETQYF
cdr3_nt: TGTGCCAGCAGGATAGGGGGCGGCGAGACCCAGTACTTC

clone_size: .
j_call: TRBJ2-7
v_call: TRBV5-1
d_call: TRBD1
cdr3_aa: CASSPVPGQASYEQYF
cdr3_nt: TGCGCCAGCAGCCCGGTTCCGGGACAGGCGTCCTACGAGCAGTACTTC

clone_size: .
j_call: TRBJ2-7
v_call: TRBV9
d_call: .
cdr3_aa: CASSVGTLSSYEQYF
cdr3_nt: TGTGCCAGCAGCGTAGGGACCCTGAGCTCCTACGAGCAGTACTTC

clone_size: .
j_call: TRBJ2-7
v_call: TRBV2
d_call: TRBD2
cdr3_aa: CASTTTSGSRYEQYF
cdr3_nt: TGTGCCAGCACCACGACTAGCGGGTCCCGCTACGAGCAGTACTTC

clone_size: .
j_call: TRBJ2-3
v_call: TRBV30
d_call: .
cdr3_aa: CAQGQRHTQYF
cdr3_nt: TGTGCCCAGGGGCAGAGACATACGCAGTATTTT

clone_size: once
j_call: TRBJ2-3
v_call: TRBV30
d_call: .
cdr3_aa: CAWSVPVRWTDQDTQYF
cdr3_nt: TGTGCCTGGAGTGTACCCGTTCGTTGGACGGATCAGGATACGCAGTATTTT

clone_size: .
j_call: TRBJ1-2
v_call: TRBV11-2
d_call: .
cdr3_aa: CASSLRPAPGGYGYTF
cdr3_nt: TGTGCCAGCAGCTTGCGACCAGCACCCGGAGGCTATGGCTACACCTTC

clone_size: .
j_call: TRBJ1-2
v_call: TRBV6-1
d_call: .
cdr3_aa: CASSGTDNYGYTF
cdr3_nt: TGTGCCAGCAGTGGGACCGATAACTATGGCTACACCTTC

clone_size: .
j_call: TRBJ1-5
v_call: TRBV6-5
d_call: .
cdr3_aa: CASRDRYNQPQHF
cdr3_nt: TGTGCCAGCAGGGACAGATACAATCAGCCCCAGCATTTT

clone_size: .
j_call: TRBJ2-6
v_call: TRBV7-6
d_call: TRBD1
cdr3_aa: CASSLITGASGANVLTF
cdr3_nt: TGTGCCAGCAGCCTAATTACAGGGGCCTCTGGGGCCAACGTCCTGACTTTC

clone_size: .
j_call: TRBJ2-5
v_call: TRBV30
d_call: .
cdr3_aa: CAWSVQAGETQYF
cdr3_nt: TGTGCCTGGAGTGTACAGGCTGGGGAGACCCAGTACTTC